This paragraph reports one T cell receptor beta chain. What it recognizes is unknown. This entry belongs to a study of T-cell memory formation after mild COVID-19. Whole-study results and caveats: Clones shrinking between day 15 and 85 showed a balanced CD4/CD8 split, and those that grew later tilted toward CD4+. Among contracting clones, CD4+ were mainly CM/EM and CD8+ enriched in EMRA.

With constant-segment primers, 5'RACE yielded cDNA libraries of TCR alpha and TCR beta that carried sample barcodes and UMIs. TCRdb redid the calling of the 5' RACE reads with MiXCR, one entry per CDR3 protein. The table has hundreds of thousands of distinct CDR3 sequences, around 15% seen once. V was pared by 4 bases and J by 9 bases, with 16 bases of the junction left unmatched. Germline V gene lookup returns CDR1 SGDLS and CDR2 YYNGEE. The length of the CDR3 is 17 residues. The V gene is TRBV9, the J gene TRBJ2-1; 10 positions agree with TRBD1. Sequencing was carried out using PBMCs or a T cell subset sorted from them (not recorded which). This clonotype originated in a man between 18 and 29 years old who had mild COVID-19 (a few samples of this study predate the infection). Cell type and time point are not known. The CDR3 sequence is CASSPRPGQGTSGEQFF. CDR3 in DNA: TGTGCCAGCAGCCCCCGGCCGGGACAGGGGACGTCCGGTGAGCAGTTCTTC. The whole variable domain, remainder taken from reference TRBV9 and TRBJ2-1, is DSGVTQTPKHLITATGQRVTLRCSPRSGDLSVYWYQQSLDQGLQFLIQYYNGEERAKGNILERFSAQQFPDLHSELNLSSLELGDSALYFCASSPRPGQGTSGEQFFGPGTRLTVL.